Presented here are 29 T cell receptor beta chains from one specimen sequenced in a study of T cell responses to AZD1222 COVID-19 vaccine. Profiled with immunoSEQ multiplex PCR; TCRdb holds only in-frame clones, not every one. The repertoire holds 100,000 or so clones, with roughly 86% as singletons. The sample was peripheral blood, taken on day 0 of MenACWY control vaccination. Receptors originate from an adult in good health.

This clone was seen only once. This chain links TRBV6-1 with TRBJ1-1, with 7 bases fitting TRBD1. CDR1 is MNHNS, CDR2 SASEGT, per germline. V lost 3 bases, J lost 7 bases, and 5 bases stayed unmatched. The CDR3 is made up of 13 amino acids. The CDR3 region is CASSDLQGFEAFF. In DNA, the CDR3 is TGTGCCAGCAGTGACCTACAGGGGTTTGAAGCTTTCTTT.

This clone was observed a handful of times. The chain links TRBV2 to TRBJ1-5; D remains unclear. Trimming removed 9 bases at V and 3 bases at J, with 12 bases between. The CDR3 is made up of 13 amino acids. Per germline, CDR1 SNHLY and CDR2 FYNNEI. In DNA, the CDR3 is TGTGCCAGGTCAGGAGGAACCAATCAGCCCCAGCATTTT. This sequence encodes CARSGGTNQPQHF.

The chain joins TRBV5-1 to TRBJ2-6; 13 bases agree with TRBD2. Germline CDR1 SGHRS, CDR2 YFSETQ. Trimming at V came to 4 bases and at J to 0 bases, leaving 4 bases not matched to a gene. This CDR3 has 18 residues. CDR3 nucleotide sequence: TGCGCCAGCAGCCCCCGGACTAGCGGGAGCTCTGGGGCCAACGTCCTGACTTTC. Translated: CASSPRTSGSSGANVLTF.

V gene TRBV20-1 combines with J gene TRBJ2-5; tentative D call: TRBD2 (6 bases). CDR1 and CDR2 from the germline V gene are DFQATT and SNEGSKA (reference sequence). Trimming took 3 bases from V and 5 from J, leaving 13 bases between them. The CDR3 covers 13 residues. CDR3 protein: CSASDTSRETQYF. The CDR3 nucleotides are TGCAGTGCTAGTGATACTAGCAGGGAGACCCAGTACTTC.

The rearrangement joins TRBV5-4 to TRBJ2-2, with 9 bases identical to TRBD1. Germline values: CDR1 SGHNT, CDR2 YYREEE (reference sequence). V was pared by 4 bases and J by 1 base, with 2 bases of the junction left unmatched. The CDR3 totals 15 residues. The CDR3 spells CASSRDRVNTGELFF. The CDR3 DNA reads TGTGCCAGCAGCCGGGACAGGGTGAACACCGGGGAGCTGTTTTTT. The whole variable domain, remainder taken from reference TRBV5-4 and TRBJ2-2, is ETGVTQSPTHLIKTRGQQVTLRCSSQSGHNTVSWYQQALGQGPQFIFQYYREEENGRGNFPPRFSGLQFPNYSSELNVNALELDDSALYLCASSRDRVNTGELFFGEGSRLTVL.

CDR3 nucleotides: TGTGCCAGCAGCCAAGTACCTGAGCATGAGCAGTTCTTC. Its protein is CASSQVPEHEQFF. The genes are TRBV3-1 (or the pseudogene TRBV3-2) and TRBJ2-1; D call uncertain. CDR3 size: 13 residues. The V gene lost 1 base and the J gene lost 8 bases, with 9 bases spanning the gap. Germline CDR1 LGHDT, CDR2 YNNKEL (reference sequence).

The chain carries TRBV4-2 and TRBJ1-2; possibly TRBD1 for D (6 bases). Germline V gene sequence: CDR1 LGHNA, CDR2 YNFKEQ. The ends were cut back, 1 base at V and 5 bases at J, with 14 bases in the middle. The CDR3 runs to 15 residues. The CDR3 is CASSQAGGAGYGYTF. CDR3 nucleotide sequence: TGTGCCAGCAGCCAAGCGGGGGGCGCGGGGTATGGCTACACCTTC.

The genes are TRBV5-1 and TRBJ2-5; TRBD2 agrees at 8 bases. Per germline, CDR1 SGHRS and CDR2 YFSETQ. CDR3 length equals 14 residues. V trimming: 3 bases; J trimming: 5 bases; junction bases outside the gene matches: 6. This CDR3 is CASSSGTSGETQYF. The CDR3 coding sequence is TGCGCCAGCAGCTCCGGGACTAGTGGGGAGACCCAGTACTTC.

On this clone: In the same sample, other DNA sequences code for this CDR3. The CDR3 coding sequence is TGTGCCTGGAGTGTACTACGGGAAAAACTGTTTTTT. Its translation is CAWSVLREKLFF. This sequence joins TRBV30 and TRBJ1-4; D is ambiguous. There are 12 residues in the CDR3. V was trimmed by 0 bases and J by 8 bases, leaving 7 bases between them. Germline V CDR1 and CDR2: GTSNPN, SVGIG (reference sequence). Full variable domain (rest looked up from reference TRBV30 and TRBJ1-4): SQTIHQWPATLVQPVGSPLSLECTVEGTSNPNLYWYRQAAGRGLQLLFYSVGIGQISSEVPQNLSASRPQDRQFILSSKKLLLSDSGFYLCAWSVLREKLFFGSGTQLSVL.

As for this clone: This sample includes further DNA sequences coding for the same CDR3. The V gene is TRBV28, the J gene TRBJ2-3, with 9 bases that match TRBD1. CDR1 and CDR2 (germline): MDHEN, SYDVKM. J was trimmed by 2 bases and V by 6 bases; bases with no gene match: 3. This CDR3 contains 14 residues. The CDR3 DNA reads TGTGCCAGCAGAAGACAGGGGGTCACAGATACGCAGTATTTT. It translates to CASRRQGVTDTQYF.

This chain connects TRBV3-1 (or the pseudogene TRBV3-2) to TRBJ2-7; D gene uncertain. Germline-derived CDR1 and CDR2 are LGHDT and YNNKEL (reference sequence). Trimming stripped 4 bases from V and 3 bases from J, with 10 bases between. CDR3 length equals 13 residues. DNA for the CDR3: TGTGCCAGCAGCCCCCGGGTAGTCTACGAGCAGTACTTC. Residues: CASSPRVVYEQYF.

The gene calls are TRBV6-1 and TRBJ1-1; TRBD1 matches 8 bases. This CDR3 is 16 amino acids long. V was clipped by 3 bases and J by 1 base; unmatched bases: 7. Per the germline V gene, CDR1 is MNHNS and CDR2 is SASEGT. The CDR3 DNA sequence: TGTGCCAGCAGTGATGAGACAGGGGCGAGGAACACTGAAGCTTTCTTT. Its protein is CASSDETGARNTEAFF.

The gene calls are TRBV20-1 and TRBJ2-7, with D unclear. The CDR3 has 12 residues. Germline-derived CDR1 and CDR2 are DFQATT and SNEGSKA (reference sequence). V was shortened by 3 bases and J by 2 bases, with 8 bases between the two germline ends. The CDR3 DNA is TGCAGTGCTAGTAGACCCCCCTACGAGCAGTACTTC. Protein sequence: CSASRPPYEQYF.

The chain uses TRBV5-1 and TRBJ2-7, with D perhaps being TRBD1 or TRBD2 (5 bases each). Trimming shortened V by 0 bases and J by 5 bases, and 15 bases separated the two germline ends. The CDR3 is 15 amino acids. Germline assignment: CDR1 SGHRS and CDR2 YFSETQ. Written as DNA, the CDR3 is TGCGCCAGCAGCTTGGAAGGCAGGGAGATCGACGAGCAGTACTTC. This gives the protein CASSLEGREIDEQYF.

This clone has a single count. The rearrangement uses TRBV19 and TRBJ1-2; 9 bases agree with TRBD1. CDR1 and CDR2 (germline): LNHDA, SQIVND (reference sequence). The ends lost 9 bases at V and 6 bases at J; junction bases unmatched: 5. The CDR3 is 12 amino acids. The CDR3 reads CASRRTGDGYTF. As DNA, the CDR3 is TGTGCCAGCAGAAGGACAGGGGATGGCTACACCTTC.

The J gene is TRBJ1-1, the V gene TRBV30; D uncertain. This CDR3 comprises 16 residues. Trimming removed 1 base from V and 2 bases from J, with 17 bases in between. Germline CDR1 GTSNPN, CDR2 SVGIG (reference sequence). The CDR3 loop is CAWSAFGTQRNTEAFF. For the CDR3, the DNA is TGTGCCTGGAGTGCTTTCGGAACACAGAGAAACACTGAAGCTTTCTTT. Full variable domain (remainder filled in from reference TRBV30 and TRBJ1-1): SQTIHQWPATLVQPVGSPLSLECTVEGTSNPNLYWYRQAAGRGLQLLFYSVGIGQISSEVPQNLSASRPQDRQFILSSKKLLLSDSGFYLCAWSAFGTQRNTEAFFGQGTRLTVV.

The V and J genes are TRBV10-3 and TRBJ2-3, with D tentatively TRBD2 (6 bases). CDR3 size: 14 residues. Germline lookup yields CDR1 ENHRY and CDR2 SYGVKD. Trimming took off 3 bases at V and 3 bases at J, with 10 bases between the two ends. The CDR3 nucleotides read TGTGCCATCAGTGACTCGGAGGGTACAGATACGCAGTATTTT. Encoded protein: CAISDSEGTDTQYF.

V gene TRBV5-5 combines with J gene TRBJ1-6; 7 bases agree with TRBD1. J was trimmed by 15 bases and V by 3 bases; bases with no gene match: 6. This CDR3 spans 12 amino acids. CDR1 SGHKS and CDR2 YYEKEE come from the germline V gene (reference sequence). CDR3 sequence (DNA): TGTGCCAGCAGCTCCAGACAGGGCGTCCTCCACTTT. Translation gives CASSSRQGVLHF. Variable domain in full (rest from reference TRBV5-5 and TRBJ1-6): DAGVTQSPTHLIKTRGQQVTLRCSPISGHKSVSWYQQVLGQGPQFIFQYYEKEERGRGNFPDRFSARQFPNYSSELNVNALLLGDSALYLCASSSRQGVLHFGNGTRLTVT.

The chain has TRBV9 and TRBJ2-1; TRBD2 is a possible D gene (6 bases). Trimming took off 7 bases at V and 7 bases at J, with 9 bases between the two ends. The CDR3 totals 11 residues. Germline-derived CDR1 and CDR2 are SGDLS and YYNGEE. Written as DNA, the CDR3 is TGTGCCAGCCGTGGGGGGAATGAGCAGTTCTTC. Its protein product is CASRGGNEQFF.

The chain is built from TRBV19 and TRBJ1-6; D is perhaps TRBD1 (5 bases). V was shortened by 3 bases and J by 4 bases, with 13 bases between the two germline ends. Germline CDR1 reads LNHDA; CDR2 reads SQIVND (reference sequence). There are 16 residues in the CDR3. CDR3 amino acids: CASSIGVGGYNSPLHF. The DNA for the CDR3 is TGTGCCAGTAGTATTGGAGTGGGGGGGTATAATTCACCCCTCCACTTT. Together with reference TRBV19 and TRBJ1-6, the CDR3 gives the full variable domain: DGGITQSPKYLFRKEGQNVTLSCEQNLNHDAMYWYRQDPGQGLRLIYYSQIVNDFQKGDIAEGYSVSREKKESFPLTVTSAQKNPTAFYLCASSIGVGGYNSPLHFGNGTRLTVT.

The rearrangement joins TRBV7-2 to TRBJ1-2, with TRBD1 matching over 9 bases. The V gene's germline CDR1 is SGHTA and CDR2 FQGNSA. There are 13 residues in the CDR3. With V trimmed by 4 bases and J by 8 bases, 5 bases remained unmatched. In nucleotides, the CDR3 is TGTGCCAGCAGCTATCGGACAGGGGAAGGCTACACCTTC. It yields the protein CASSYRTGEGYTF.

In DNA form, the CDR3 reads TGTGCCAGCAGCTTGGAGGGGGGAAACACCATATATTTT. Encoded protein: CASSLEGGNTIYF. This chain connects TRBV5-5 to TRBJ1-3; D perhaps matches TRBD1 (5 bases). V dropped 0 bases and J dropped 4 bases, with 5 bases sitting between them. Germline CDR1 and CDR2: SGHKS and YYEKEE (reference sequence). The CDR3 totals 13 residues.

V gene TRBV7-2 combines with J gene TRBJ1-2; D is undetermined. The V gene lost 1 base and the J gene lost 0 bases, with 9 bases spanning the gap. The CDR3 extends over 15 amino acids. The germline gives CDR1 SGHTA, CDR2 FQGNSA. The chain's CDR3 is CASSLDSSANYGYTF. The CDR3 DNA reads TGTGCCAGCAGCTTAGACAGCTCAGCTAACTATGGCTACACCTTC.

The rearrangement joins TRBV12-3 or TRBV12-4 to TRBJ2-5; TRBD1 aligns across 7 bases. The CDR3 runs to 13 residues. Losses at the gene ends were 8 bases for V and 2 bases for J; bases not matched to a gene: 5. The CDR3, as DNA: TGTGCCAGCGGCGGACAGGAGCAAGAGACCCAGTACTTC. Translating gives CASGGQEQETQYF.

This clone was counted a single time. The CDR3 loop is CASSYWENEQYF. CDR3 DNA: TGTGCCAGCAGTTATTGGGAGAACGAGCAGTACTTC. J is TRBJ2-7 and V is TRBV2; perhaps TRBD2 as D (5 bases). The germline gives CDR1 SNHLY, CDR2 FYNNEI. The V end was cut by 5 bases, the J end by 5 bases, with 10 bases between. The CDR3 loop spans 12 amino acids.

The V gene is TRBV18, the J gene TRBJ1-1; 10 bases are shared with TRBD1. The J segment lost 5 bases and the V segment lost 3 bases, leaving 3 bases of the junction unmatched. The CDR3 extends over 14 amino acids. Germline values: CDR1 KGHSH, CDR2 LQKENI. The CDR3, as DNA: TGTGCCAGCTCACCTAGGGACAGGGGAACTGAAGCTTTCTTT. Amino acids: CASSPRDRGTEAFF.

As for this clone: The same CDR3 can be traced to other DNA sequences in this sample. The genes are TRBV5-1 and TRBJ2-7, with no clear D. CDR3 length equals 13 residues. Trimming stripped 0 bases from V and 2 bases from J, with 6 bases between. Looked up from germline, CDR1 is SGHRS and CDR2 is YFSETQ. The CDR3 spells CASSLATAYEQYF. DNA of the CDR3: TGCGCCAGCAGCTTGGCTACAGCCTACGAGCAGTACTTC.

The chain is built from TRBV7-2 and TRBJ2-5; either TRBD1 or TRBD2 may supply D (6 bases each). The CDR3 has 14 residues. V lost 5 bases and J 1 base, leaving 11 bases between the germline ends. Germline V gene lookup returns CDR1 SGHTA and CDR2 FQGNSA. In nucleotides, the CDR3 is TGTGCCAGCAGCCTATGGGGGGCCCAAGAGACCCAGTACTTC. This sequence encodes CASSLWGAQETQYF.

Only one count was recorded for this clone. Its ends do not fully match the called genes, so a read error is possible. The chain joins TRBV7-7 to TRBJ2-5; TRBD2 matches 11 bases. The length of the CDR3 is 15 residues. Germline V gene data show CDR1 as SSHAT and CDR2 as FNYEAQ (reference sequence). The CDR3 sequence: CASSPTSGIQETQYF. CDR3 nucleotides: TGTGCTAGCAGCCCGACTAGCGGGATACAAGAGACCCAGTACTTC.